This entry lists 5 T cell receptor beta chains sequenced from one sample in a study of shared clonotypes between healthy human individuals. TCRdb's table, derived via immunoSEQ multiplex PCR, lists solely in-frame clones and lacks some. The sample gives about 770,000 clones, approximately 77% of which show up once; less than 2% is in the top ten. The sequenced material came from memory CD4+ T cells sorted from blood. The subset was: CD45RA-negative fraction. These receptors all stem from a woman aged 25-40 years in good health.

The DNA of the CDR3 is TGTGCCAGCAGCCCACTAGCGGGAAACTCAAACAATGAGCAGTTCTTC. Its translation: CASSPLAGNSNNEQFF. The chain uses TRBV11-3 and TRBJ2-1; TRBD2 matches 10 bases. Germline V gene lookup returns CDR1 SGHNT and CDR2 YENEEA. The V and J ends lost 5 bases and 5 bases, in that order; junction bases with no gene match: 9. This CDR3 contains 16 residues.

This clone came up a few times. V and J are TRBV27 and TRBJ1-5; the D gene is possibly TRBD1 (6 bases). The germline V gene encodes CDR1 MNHEY and CDR2 SMNVEV (reference sequence). The CDR3 runs 15 residues. V was clipped by 9 bases and J by 1 base, with 16 bases between them. The DNA for the CDR3 is TGTGCCAGTCGGAAGGGGGGTCGAAGCAATCAGCCCCAGCATTTT. Its translation is CASRKGGRSNQPQHF.

The chain recombines TRBV9 with TRBJ1-3, with TRBD1 as a possible D gene (5 bases). V was shortened by 4 bases and J by 2 bases, with 16 bases between the two germline ends. The CDR3 consists of 16 residues. Germline CDR1 is SGDLS and CDR2 is YYNGEE. The CDR3 sequence is CASSSRDRSPGNTIYF. The CDR3 DNA follows: TGTGCCAGCAGCTCCAGGGACCGCTCGCCTGGAAACACCATATATTTT.

This clone turned up a few times. The chain carries TRBV7-2 and TRBJ2-2; a weak D match, TRBD2 (6 bases). This CDR3 has 17 residues. Trimming left V 1 base short and J 5 bases short, with 17 bases between. The V gene's germline CDR1 is SGHTA and CDR2 FQGNSA. The CDR3 spells CASSLVEGRGWTGELFF. In nucleotides, the CDR3 is TGTGCCAGCAGCTTAGTGGAGGGTAGGGGTTGGACCGGGGAGCTGTTTTTT.

This clone came up a few times. Other nucleotide sequences from this sample produce the same CDR3. The CDR3 is CASSPRGSYEQYF. DNA of the CDR3: TGTGCCAGCTCACCACGGGGGTCCTACGAGCAGTACTTC. This rearrangement joins TRBV18 to TRBJ2-7; D is perhaps TRBD1 or TRBD2 (5 bases each). Germline assignment: CDR1 KGHSH and CDR2 LQKENI. The CDR3 totals 13 residues. Trimming stripped 1 base from V and 1 base from J, with 5 bases between.